A single sample is the source of the 32 T cell receptor beta chains below, sequenced in a study of T-cell memory formation after mild COVID-19. One entry per CDR3 protein results from TCRdb running MiXCR on the 5' RACE reads. Here the sample spans around 430,000 distinct CDR3 sequences, roughly 15% being singletons. Material: PBMCs or a T cell subset sorted from them (not recorded which). The origin of the receptors is a young man who had mild COVID-19 (a few samples of this study predate the infection). Cell type and time point are not known.

The J gene is TRBJ1-1, the V gene TRBV2; tentatively, D is TRBD1 (6 bases). The V end lost 7 bases, the J end lost 5 bases, and 17 bases lay between the germline ends. CDR3 length equals 14 residues. Germline CDR1 and CDR2: SNHLY and FYNNEI. The CDR3 DNA reads TGTGCCAGCACCCTGCAGGGGAAAGGGACTGAAGCTTTCTTT. This encodes CASTLQGKGTEAFF.

The rearrangement links TRBV5-1 to TRBJ2-1; the match to TRBD1 covers 9 bases. Germline CDR1 is SGHRS and CDR2 is YFSETQ. The CDR3 runs 12 residues. Trimming removed 4 bases from V and 15 bases from J; junction bases left unmatched: 8. DNA for the CDR3: TGCGCCAGCAGCCGTCGGACAGGGGATTTGTTCTTC. It encodes CASSRRTGDLFF.

This clonotype was seen a handful of times. The gene calls are TRBV5-1 and TRBJ1-2, with 9 bases fitting TRBD1. There are 14 residues in the CDR3. V shed 0 bases, J shed 10 bases, and the junction held 7 bases outside the gene matches. From germline, CDR1 is SGHRS and CDR2 YFSETQ. The CDR3 protein is CASSLDAGTGSYTF. The CDR3 nucleotides read TGCGCCAGCAGCTTGGACGCCGGGACAGGGTCCTACACCTTC.

V gene TRBV12-3 or TRBV12-4 combines with J gene TRBJ2-3, with D uncertain. V was trimmed by 1 base and J by 6 bases, leaving 8 bases between them. The length of the CDR3 is 13 residues. The CDR3 coding sequence is TGTGCCAGCAGTTTAGACGGGCCCGATACGCAGTATTTT. The encoded protein is CASSLDGPDTQYF.

This clonotype has only a few counts. The chain combines TRBV7-9 with TRBJ1-1; the match to TRBD1 covers 8 bases. Germline values: CDR1 SEHNR, CDR2 FQNEAQ (reference sequence). V was clipped by 0 bases and J by 1 base; unmatched bases: 7. The CDR3 consists of 17 residues. This chain's CDR3 is CASSLALRTGRNTEAFF. The CDR3 DNA is TGTGCCAGCAGCTTAGCGCTAAGGACAGGGAGGAACACTGAAGCTTTCTTT.

This chain links TRBV27 with TRBJ2-5, with 7 bases aligning to TRBD1. V gave up 5 bases and J gave up 6 bases; unmatched junction bases: 3. The germline CDR1 and CDR2 sequences are MNHEY and SMNVEV (reference sequence). The CDR3 has 12 residues. The CDR3 DNA follows: TGTGCCAGCAGTGACAGGGAGCAGACCCAGTACTTC. Its protein is CASSDREQTQYF.

The CDR3 here is CASSWAATTNTGELFF. The DNA for the CDR3 is TGCGCCAGCAGCTGGGCGGCCACAACGAACACCGGGGAGCTGTTTTTT. The chain links TRBV5-1 to TRBJ2-2; D uncertain. This CDR3 comprises 16 residues. V was trimmed by 3 bases and J by 0 bases, leaving 12 bases between them. Germline V gives CDR1 SGHRS, CDR2 YFSETQ.

J is TRBJ2-3 and V is TRBV6-2 or TRBV6-3; TRBD2 is a possible D gene (7 bases). The ends were cut back, 8 bases at V and 14 bases at J, with 29 bases in the middle. Germline loops: CDR1 MNHEY, CDR2 SVGEGT. The CDR3 runs 15 residues. CDR3 residues: CASGGADGTDTSLYF. CDR3 bases: TGTGCCAGCGGGGGGGCGGACGGTACAGATACGAGTTTGTATTTT.

The J gene is TRBJ1-3, the V gene TRBV10-3, with 10 bases aligning to TRBD1. With V trimmed by 10 bases and J by 0 bases, 6 bases remained unmatched. CDR1 and CDR2 from the germline V gene are ENHRY and SYGVKD. CDR3 length: 15 amino acids. The CDR3 region is CATGGQGRSGNTIYF. The CDR3 nucleotides read TGTGCCACCGGGGGACAGGGGCGCTCTGGAAACACCATATATTTT.

The table lists this clonotype with a few counts. The rearrangement links TRBV12-3 or TRBV12-4 to TRBJ1-3, with TRBD1 matching 8 bases. The CDR3 sequence is 14 residues long. V dropped 5 bases and J dropped 4; count of bases not matched to a gene: 4. CDR3 residues: CASSRTGIGNTIYF. The CDR3 nucleotides read TGTGCCAGCAGTAGGACAGGGATCGGAAACACCATATATTTT.

The genes are TRBV4-3 and TRBJ1-4; D gene ambiguous. Trimming removed 1 base from V and 8 bases from J, with 11 bases in between. This CDR3 region has 14 residues. Germline V gene sequence: CDR1 LGHNA, CDR2 YSLEER. CDR3 in amino acids: CASSQAAREEKLFF. In DNA, the CDR3 is TGCGCCAGCAGCCAAGCGGCCCGTGAGGAAAAACTGTTTTTT.

This clonotype was detected only a few times. The CDR3 DNA reads TGCAGTGCGAGCCTGCGGGATACGCAGTATTTT. As protein: CSASLRDTQYF. The rearrangement uses TRBV20-1 and TRBJ2-3; D gene ambiguous. V was clipped by 6 bases and J by 6 bases, with 10 bases between them. The CDR3 contains 11 residues. Germline V gene data show CDR1 as DFQATT and CDR2 as SNEGSKA (reference sequence).

The chain couples TRBV5-1 to TRBJ2-3; 9 positions agree with TRBD1. The CDR3 spans 15 residues. With V trimmed by 7 bases and J by 1 base, 7 bases remained unmatched. CDR1 is SGHRS and CDR2 is YFSETQ in the germline V gene. The CDR3 coding sequence is TGCGCCAGCGGGGCGGGGACAGGGCGCACAGATACGCAGTATTTT. Amino acid sequence: CASGAGTGRTDTQYF.

In its sample, this clonotype was seen a few times. The chain is built from TRBV27 and TRBJ1-6; unclear D gene. Trimming took 5 bases from V and 5 from J, leaving 16 bases between them. In germline, CDR1 is MNHEY, CDR2 SMNVEV (reference sequence). The CDR3 runs to 16 residues. The CDR3 sequence is CASSNPPGYNNSPLHF. The CDR3 DNA is TGTGCCAGCAGTAATCCCCCGGGTTATAATAATTCACCCCTCCACTTT.

V and J are TRBV5-1 and TRBJ1-3; D is ambiguous. CDR3 length: 15 residues. V was trimmed by 2 bases and J by 0 bases, leaving 9 bases between them. Germline CDR1 and CDR2: SGHRS and YFSETQ. This chain's CDR3 is CASSFGRSSGNTIYF. The CDR3, as DNA: TGCGCCAGCAGCTTTGGCAGAAGCTCTGGAAACACCATATATTTT.

This chain connects TRBV9 to TRBJ2-7; 9 nucleotides match TRBD1. With V trimmed by 3 bases and J by 5 bases, 6 bases remained unmatched. Germline loops: CDR1 SGDLS, CDR2 YYNGEE. The CDR3 covers 14 residues. CDR3 nucleotide sequence: TGTGCCAGCAGCGCGACAGGGGGGTCTCACGAGCAGTACTTC. Translating it yields CASSATGGSHEQYF.

This chain connects TRBV7-9 to TRBJ2-3; D is undetermined. Germline CDR1 SEHNR, CDR2 FQNEAQ (reference sequence). The CDR3 sequence is 12 residues long. V was pared by 9 bases and J by 0 bases, with 7 bases between. Written as DNA, the CDR3 is TGTGCCAGTGTATTGAGCACAGATACGCAGTATTTT. It yields the protein CASVLSTDTQYF.

This clonotype was detected a few times. The chain joins TRBV5-1 to TRBJ2-5; TRBD1 agrees at 8 bases. The CDR3 loop spans 15 amino acids. V shed 0 bases, J shed 9 bases, and the junction held 10 bases outside the gene matches. CDR1 SGHRS and CDR2 YFSETQ come from the germline V gene. Here the CDR3 DNA reads TGCGCCAGCAGCTTGGGATCCGGGACAGGTTCGCCCCAGTACTTC. This translates into CASSLGSGTGSPQYF.

This chain links TRBV7-2 with TRBJ1-2; D might be TRBD1 (5 bases). The CDR3 totals 14 residues. The V end was cut by 1 base, the J end by 2 bases, with 8 bases between. Germline V gene data show CDR1 as SGHTA and CDR2 as FQGNSA. The CDR3 sequence: CASSLDNRNYGYTF. CDR3 bases: TGTGCCAGCAGCTTAGATAACAGGAACTATGGCTACACCTTC.

The CDR3 bases are TGCGCCAGCAGCCAAGATGGGAGAATTGGCTACGAGCAGTACTTC. Translated: CASSQDGRIGYEQYF. The rearrangement joins TRBV4-1 to TRBJ2-7, with a possible D match to TRBD2 (5 bases). The V gene's germline CDR1 is MGHRA and CDR2 YSYEKL. The CDR3 contains 15 residues. V was clipped by 0 bases and J by 3 bases, with 12 bases between them.

The gene calls are TRBV7-8 and TRBJ1-5; 7 bases agree with TRBD1. The ends lost 5 bases at V and 1 base at J; junction bases unmatched: 8. Germline lookup yields CDR1 SGHVS and CDR2 FQNEAQ. The CDR3 covers 16 residues. The CDR3 spells CASSRTGPRSNQPQHF. CDR3 DNA sequence: TGTGCCAGCAGCCGGACAGGACCTCGAAGCAATCAGCCCCAGCATTTT.

V and J are TRBV30 and TRBJ1-2; D is possibly TRBD1 (5 bases). The germline V gene has CDR1 GTSNPN and CDR2 SVGIG (reference sequence). With 4 bases removed from V and 7 bases from J, the gap between germline ends came to 10 bases. The CDR3 totals 11 residues. CDR3 region: CAWNQGIGYTF. The CDR3 bases are TGTGCCTGGAATCAGGGAATTGGCTACACCTTC. Full variable domain (rest looked up from reference TRBV30 and TRBJ1-2): SQTIHQWPATLVQPVGSPLSLECTVEGTSNPNLYWYRQAAGRGLQLLFYSVGIGQISSEVPQNLSASRPQDRQFILSSKKLLLSDSGFYLCAWNQGIGYTFGSGTRLTVV.

This clonotype has just a few counts. This chain joins TRBV4-1 and TRBJ2-5; D remains ambiguous. CDR1 and CDR2 from the germline V gene are MGHRA and YSYEKL. The CDR3 is 15 residues long. Trimming took 3 bases from V and 6 from J, leaving 17 bases between them. The CDR3: CASSHYTNTWQTQYF. In nucleotides, the CDR3 is TGCGCCAGCAGCCACTACACGAATACTTGGCAGACCCAGTACTTC.

This clonotype turned up a few times. The V and J genes are TRBV5-1 and TRBJ2-5, with D maybe TRBD2 (6 bases). The CDR3 is made up of 15 amino acids. Trimming took 0 bases from V and 4 from J, leaving 13 bases between them. Germline values: CDR1 SGHRS, CDR2 YFSETQ. In nucleotides, the CDR3 is TGCGCCAGCAGCTTGGCCCAGGGAGGAGGAGAGACCCAGTACTTC. Protein product: CASSLAQGGGETQYF. Drawing the rest from reference TRBV5-1 and TRBJ2-5, the complete variable domain is KAGVTQTPRYLIKTRGQQVTLSCSPISGHRSVSWYQQTPGQGLQFLFEYFSETQRNKGNFPGRFSGRQFSNSRSEMNVSTLELGDSALYLCASSLAQGGGETQYFGPGTRLLVL.

The V gene is TRBV21-1, the J gene TRBJ2-7; the table assigns TRBD2, which was not confirmed against the DNA. TRBV21-1 constitutes a pseudogene. CDR3 length: 14 amino acids. The DNA of the CDR3 is TGTGCCAGCAGCAGCCTAAGGGAGACCTACGAGCAGTACTTC. It yields the protein CASSSLRETYEQYF.

This chain joins TRBV7-9 and TRBJ1-6, with D perhaps matching TRBD1 (5 bases). Between the trimmed V and J ends, which lost 2 bases and 9 bases, there was a span of 11 bases. The CDR3 sequence is 14 residues long. From germline, CDR1 is SEHNR and CDR2 FQNEAQ (reference sequence). As DNA, the CDR3 is TGTGCCAGCAGCTTAATGGGGGGGGTTTCACCCCTCCACTTT. This sequence encodes CASSLMGGVSPLHF.

The chain is built from TRBV11-3 and TRBJ2-2; 8 bases align to TRBD1. V shed 6 bases, J shed 3 bases, and the junction held 6 bases outside the gene matches. Germline V gives CDR1 SGHNT, CDR2 YENEEA. CDR3 length: 15 amino acids. CDR3 amino acids: CASRSGGADTGELFF. In DNA, the CDR3 is TGTGCCAGCAGGTCAGGGGGCGCGGACACCGGGGAGCTGTTTTTT. Looking up the rest from reference TRBV11-3 and TRBJ2-2 gives the full variable domain: EAGVVQSPRYKIIEKKQPVAFWCNPISGHNTLYWYLQNLGQGPELLIRYENEEAVDDSQLPKDRFSAERLKGVDSTLKIQPAELGDSAVYLCASRSGGADTGELFFGEGSRLTVL.

The chain combines TRBV4-3 with TRBJ2-3; D gene ambiguous. CDR1 and CDR2 (germline): LGHNA, YSLEER. This CDR3 is 16 amino acids long. Trimming stripped 0 bases from V and 0 bases from J, with 10 bases between. The CDR3 reads CASSQDAVTSTDTQYF. The CDR3 DNA is TGCGCCAGCAGCCAAGATGCGGTAACTAGCACAGATACGCAGTATTTT.

In its sample, this clonotype was seen a few times. V usage is TRBV2 and J usage is TRBJ2-3, with a tentative D call TRBD2 (6 bases). There are 14 residues in the CDR3. The V and J ends lost 7 bases and 7 bases respectively, with 18 bases between them. CDR1 SNHLY and CDR2 FYNNEI come from the germline V gene. CDR3 protein: CASTGDVEGHTQYF. Written as DNA, the CDR3 is TGTGCCAGCACTGGGGACGTGGAGGGGCATACGCAGTATTTT.

The chain employs TRBV5-4 and TRBJ2-7, with TRBD2 as a possible D gene (5 bases). The CDR3 spans 13 residues. The V end lost 2 bases, the J end lost 3 bases, and 9 bases lay between the germline ends. Germline V gene lookup returns CDR1 SGHNT and CDR2 YYREEE (reference sequence). Written as DNA, the CDR3 is TGTGCCAGCAGCTTCGGACTGAACTACGAGCAGTACTTC. This codes for CASSFGLNYEQYF.

The chain recombines TRBV4-3 with TRBJ2-5; D is unclear. Germline V gene sequence: CDR1 LGHNA, CDR2 YSLEER. The CDR3 is made up of 14 amino acids. V lost 4 bases and J 4 bases, leaving 13 bases between the germline ends. Here the CDR3 DNA reads TGCGCCAGCAGCCCCTCGTTCTGGGGAGAGACCCAGTACTTC. Translating it yields CASSPSFWGETQYF.

There are many counts of this clonotype. The chain is built from TRBV20-1 and TRBJ1-5; TRBD1 might be the D (6 bases). V lost 4 bases, J lost 2 bases, and 18 bases lay in between. The germline V gene encodes CDR1 DFQATT and CDR2 SNEGSKA (reference sequence). The CDR3 extends over 16 amino acids. The CDR3 coding sequence is TGCAGTGCTACCGCCATACAGGGTGTTGGCAATCAGCCCCAGCATTTT. The encoded protein is CSATAIQGVGNQPQHF.